A single sample is the source of the 11 T cell receptor beta chains below, sequenced in a study of T-cell memory formation after mild COVID-19. TCRdb re-analysed the 5' RACE reads in MiXCR, keeping a single row per CDR3 protein. The sample lists hundreds of thousands of distinct CDR3 sequences, 8% to 10% occurring once. Specimen: PBMCs or a T cell subset sorted from them (not recorded which). The origin of the receptors is a man younger than 35 who had mild COVID-19 (a few samples of this study predate the infection). Cell type and time point are not known.

The chain joins TRBV7-6 to TRBJ2-5, with TRBD1 identical over 7 bases. The V gene's germline CDR1 is SGHVS and CDR2 FNYEAQ. The CDR3 length is 14 residues. V was clipped by 5 bases and J by 7 bases; unmatched bases: 10. In DNA form, the CDR3 reads TGTGCCAGCAGCGCCGCCACAGGGGACGGGACCCAGTACTTC. The encoded protein is CASSAATGDGTQYF. Variable domain in full (rest from reference TRBV7-6 and TRBJ2-5): GAGVSQSPRYKVTKRGQDVALRCDPISGHVSLYWYRQALGQGPEFLTYFNYEAQQDKSGLPNDRFSAERPEGSISTLTIQRTEQRDSAMYRCASSAATGDGTQYFGPGTRLLVL.

This sequence joins TRBV6-6 and TRBJ1-3; tentatively, D is TRBD1 (5 bases). This CDR3 has 13 residues. Germline CDR1 reads MNHNY; CDR2 reads SVGAGI (reference sequence). The V end lost 1 base, the J end lost 4 bases, and 5 bases lay between the germline ends. In DNA, the CDR3 is TGTGCCAGCAGTTACTGGGGGGGAAACACCATATATTTT. Amino acids: CASSYWGGNTIYF.

This clonotype was observed at least ten times. The genes are TRBV4-1 and TRBJ2-2, with TRBD1 as a possible D gene (6 bases). This CDR3 comprises 16 residues. The ends were cut back, 4 bases at V and 2 bases at J, with 14 bases in the middle. Germline CDR1 reads MGHRA; CDR2 reads YSYEKL. CDR3: CASSRTRQANTGELFF. The CDR3 coding sequence is TGCGCCAGCAGCCGGACGAGACAGGCCAACACCGGGGAGCTGTTTTTT.

DNA for the CDR3: TGTGCCAGCAGCCCTACGACAGGGAAAGCGTACGAGCAGTACTTC. Amino acid sequence: CASSPTTGKAYEQYF. The chain combines TRBV5-4 with TRBJ2-7; 7 positions match TRBD1. With V trimmed by 4 bases and J by 4 bases, 11 bases remained unmatched. This CDR3 is 15 amino acids long. The germline V gene encodes CDR1 SGHNT and CDR2 YYREEE (reference sequence). The full variable domain, rest sourced from reference TRBV5-4 and TRBJ2-7, is ETGVTQSPTHLIKTRGQQVTLRCSSQSGHNTVSWYQQALGQGPQFIFQYYREEENGRGNFPPRFSGLQFPNYSSELNVNALELDDSALYLCASSPTTGKAYEQYFGPGTRLTVT.

The chain carries TRBV10-3 and TRBJ2-1; TRBD1 matches at 7 bases. In germline, CDR1 is ENHRY, CDR2 SYGVKD. V gave up 5 bases and J gave up 6 bases; unmatched junction bases: 7. The CDR3 loop spans 14 amino acids. For the CDR3, the DNA is TGTGCCATCAGTTCCGGACAGGTTACCAATGAGCAGTTCTTC. This sequence encodes CAISSGQVTNEQFF.

This chain uses TRBV3-1 with TRBJ2-1; possibly TRBD1 for D (6 bases). V was pared by 4 bases and J by 13 bases, with 11 bases between. Per the germline V gene, CDR1 is LGHDT and CDR2 is YNNKEL (reference sequence). CDR3 length equals 11 residues. In nucleotides, the CDR3 is TGTGCCAGCAGCCGGGGGCCAAGCCAGTTCTTC. Its translation: CASSRGPSQFF.

This clonotype came up a few times. V is TRBV20-1 and J is TRBJ1-1; D is unresolved. CDR1 DFQATT and CDR2 SNEGSKA come from the germline V gene (reference sequence). This CDR3 has 11 amino acids. CDR3 coding DNA: TGCACCGTCGCCGGGAACACTGAAGCTTTCTTT. This sequence encodes CTVAGNTEAFF.

The genes are TRBV4-3 and TRBJ2-3, with 9 bases lining up with TRBD2. The CDR3 consists of 15 residues. After removal of 4 bases from V and 6 bases from J, the junction contained 8 bases not matched to a gene. CDR1 is LGHNA and CDR2 is YSLEER in the germline V gene. CDR3 DNA: TGCGCCAGCAGCCGATTAGCGGGGGTTGGTGATACGCAGTATTTT. Its protein product is CASSRLAGVGDTQYF.

V usage is TRBV2 and J usage is TRBJ2-1; tentatively, D is TRBD2 (5 bases). CDR1 is SNHLY and CDR2 is FYNNEI in the germline V gene. The CDR3 spans 12 residues. The V end was cut by 3 bases, the J end by 9 bases, with 9 bases between. The chain's CDR3 is CASSEFSGEQFF. CDR3 DNA sequence: TGTGCCAGCAGTGAGTTCAGCGGTGAGCAGTTCTTC.

This chain joins TRBV11-2 and TRBJ2-2, with D possibly matching TRBD2 (5 bases). Trimming left V 5 bases short and J 7 bases short, with 11 bases between. CDR1 and CDR2 (germline): SGHAT, FQNNGV. This CDR3 has 13 residues. The CDR3 nucleotides are TGTGCCAGCAGCCGAACGGGATTCGGGGAGCTGTTTTTT. Translation: CASSRTGFGELFF.

This chain connects TRBV12-3 or TRBV12-4 to TRBJ2-2, with D uncertain. V was cut by 2 bases and J by 5 bases, with 12 bases left in between. The CDR3 consists of 15 residues. CDR3 in DNA: TGTGCCAGCAGTTTAAACCAGATGAGGACCGGGGAGCTGTTTTTT. It translates to CASSLNQMRTGELFF.